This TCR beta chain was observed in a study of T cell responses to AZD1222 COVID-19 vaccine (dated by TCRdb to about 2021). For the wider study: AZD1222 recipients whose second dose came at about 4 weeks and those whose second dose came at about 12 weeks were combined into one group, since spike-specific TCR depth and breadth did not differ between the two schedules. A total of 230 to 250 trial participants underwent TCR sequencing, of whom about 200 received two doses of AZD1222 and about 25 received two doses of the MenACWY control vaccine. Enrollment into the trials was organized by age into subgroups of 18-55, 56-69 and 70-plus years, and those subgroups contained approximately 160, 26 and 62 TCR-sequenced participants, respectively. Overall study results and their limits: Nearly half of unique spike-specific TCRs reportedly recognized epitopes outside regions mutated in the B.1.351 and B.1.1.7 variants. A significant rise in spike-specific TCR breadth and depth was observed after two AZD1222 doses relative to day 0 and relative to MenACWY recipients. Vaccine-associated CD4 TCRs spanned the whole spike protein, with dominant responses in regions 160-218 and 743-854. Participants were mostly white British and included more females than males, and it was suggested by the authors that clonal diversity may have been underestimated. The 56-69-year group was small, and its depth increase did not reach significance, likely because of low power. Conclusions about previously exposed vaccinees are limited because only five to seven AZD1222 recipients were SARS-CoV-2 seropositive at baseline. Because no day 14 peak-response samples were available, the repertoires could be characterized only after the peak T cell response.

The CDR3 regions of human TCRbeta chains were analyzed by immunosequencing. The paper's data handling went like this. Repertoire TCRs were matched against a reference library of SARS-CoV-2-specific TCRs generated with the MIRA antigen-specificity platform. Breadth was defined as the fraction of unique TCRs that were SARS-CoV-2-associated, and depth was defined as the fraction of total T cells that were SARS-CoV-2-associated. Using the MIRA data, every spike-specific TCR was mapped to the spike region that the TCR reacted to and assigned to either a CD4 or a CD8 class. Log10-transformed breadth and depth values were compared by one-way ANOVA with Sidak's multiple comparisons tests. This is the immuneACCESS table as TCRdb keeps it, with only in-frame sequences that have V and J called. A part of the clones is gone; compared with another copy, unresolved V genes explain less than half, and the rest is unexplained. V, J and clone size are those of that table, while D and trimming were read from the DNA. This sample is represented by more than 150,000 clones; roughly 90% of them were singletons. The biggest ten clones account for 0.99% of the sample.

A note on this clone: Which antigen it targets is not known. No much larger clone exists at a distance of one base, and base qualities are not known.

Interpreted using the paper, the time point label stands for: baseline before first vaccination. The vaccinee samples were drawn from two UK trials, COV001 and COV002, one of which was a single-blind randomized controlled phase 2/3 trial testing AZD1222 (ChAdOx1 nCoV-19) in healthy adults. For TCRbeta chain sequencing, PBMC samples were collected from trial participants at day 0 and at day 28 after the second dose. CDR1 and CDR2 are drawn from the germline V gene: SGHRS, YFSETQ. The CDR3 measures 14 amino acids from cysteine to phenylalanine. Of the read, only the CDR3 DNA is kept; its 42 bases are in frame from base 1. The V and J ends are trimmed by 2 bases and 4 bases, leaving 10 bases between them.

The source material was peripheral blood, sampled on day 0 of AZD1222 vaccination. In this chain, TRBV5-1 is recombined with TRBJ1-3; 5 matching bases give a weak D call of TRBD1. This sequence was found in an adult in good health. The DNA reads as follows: TGCGCCAGCAGCTTACAGGCTCAAGGAAACACCATATATTTT. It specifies CASSLQAQGNTIYF.